This T cell receptor (beta chain) was sequenced during a study of T-cell memory formation after mild COVID-19. TCRdb analysed the 5' RACE reads with MiXCR anew, one entry per CDR3 protein. Altogether 190,000 or so distinct CDR3 sequences are present, 25% to 35% being singletons, with the ten largest covering about an eighth. There are 17 residues in the CDR3. Germline CDR1 KGHSH, CDR2 LQKENI. The V and J ends lost 5 bases and 1 base, in that order; junction bases with no gene match: 5. The V gene is TRBV18, the J gene TRBJ2-7; 16 bases line up with TRBD2. This TCR was recovered from an adult woman who had mild COVID-19 (a few samples of this study predate the infection). Cell type and time point are not known. Sequenced material: PBMCs or a T cell subset sorted from them (not recorded which). The CDR3 is CASSAGGLAGGSYEQYF. CDR3 bases: TGTGCCAGCTCAGCAGGGGGACTAGCGGGAGGGTCCTACGAGCAGTACTTC.